The 10 T cell receptor beta chains below all came from one sample that was sequenced in a study of OX40 agonist ivuxolimab in advanced cancers. Clones were read by immunoSEQ multiplex PCR, and TCRdb kept only the in-frame ones, dropping some. This table holds tens of thousands of clones, 88% found once. Specimen: CD4+ or CD8+ T cells sorted from blood, collected in a trial of the OX40 agonist ivuxolimab. Every receptor here comes from an adult with an advanced solid tumor such as melanoma, head and neck, liver or kidney cancer.

This chain links TRBV5-1 with TRBJ2-2; 10 nucleotides agree with TRBD2. V was pared by 0 bases and J by 1 base, with 6 bases of the junction left unmatched. Germline V CDR1 and CDR2: SGHRS, YFSETQ. The CDR3 is 18 residues long. The CDR3 DNA is TGCGCCAGCAGCTTGGGTATTACTAGCGGGAAGAACACCGGGGAGCTGTTTTTT. Translation gives CASSLGITSGKNTGELFF.

The chain has TRBV6-1 and TRBJ1-2; TRBD1 is a possible D gene (6 bases). Germline assignment: CDR1 MNHNS and CDR2 SASEGT. The CDR3 covers 14 residues. V dropped 5 bases and J dropped 12 bases, with 22 bases sitting between them. The CDR3 DNA is TGTGCCAGCAGTATCGAAGGGGGGACCCTACAGGACACCTTC. It codes for CASSIEGGTLQDTF.

The chain carries TRBV13 and TRBJ2-7; no firm D call. Germline values: CDR1 PRHDT, CDR2 FYEKMQ (reference sequence). The CDR3 totals 14 residues. V was pared by 5 bases and J by 6 bases, with 17 bases between. The CDR3 loop reads CASSRGRPVGEQYF. The CDR3 DNA reads TGTGCCAGCAGCCGCGGACGGCCAGTTGGCGAGCAGTACTTC. The variable domain in full, completed from reference TRBV13 and TRBJ2-7, reads AAGVIQSPRHLIKEKRETATLKCYPIPRHDTVYWYQQGPGQDPQFLISFYEKMQSDKGSIPDRFSAQQFSDYHSELNMSSLELGDSALYFCASSRGRPVGEQYFGPGTRLTVT.

The V gene is TRBV9, the J gene TRBJ2-6; D unclear. The germline gives CDR1 SGDLS, CDR2 YYNGEE. The CDR3 sequence is 15 residues long. V lost 3 bases and J lost 4, with 11 bases in between. The CDR3 DNA reads as TGTGCCAGCAGCGGGGGTGGGCTGGGGGCCAACGTCCTGACTTTC. Its translation: CASSGGGLGANVLTF.

The chain carries TRBV28 and TRBJ2-7; tentative D call: TRBD2 (6 bases). The germline CDR1 and CDR2 sequences are MDHEN and SYDVKM. The V gene lost 5 bases and the J gene lost 4 bases, with 12 bases spanning the gap. This CDR3 contains 13 residues. The CDR3 is CASSHRETYEQYF. CDR3 DNA: TGTGCCAGCAGTCACCGGGAGACGTACGAGCAGTACTTC. Based on the CDR3 plus reference TRBV28 and TRBJ2-7, the full variable domain is DVKVTQSSRYLVKRTGEKVFLECVQDMDHENMFWYRQDPGLGLRLIYFSYDVKMKEKGDIPEGYSVSREKKERFSLILESASTNQTSMYLCASSHRETYEQYFGPGTRLTVT.

The count of this clone is one. This chain uses TRBV10-3 with TRBJ2-3; D is possibly TRBD2 (6 bases). Germline V CDR1 and CDR2: ENHRY, SYGVKD. The length of the CDR3 is 16 residues. The V gene lost 3 bases and the J gene lost 10 bases, with 23 bases spanning the gap. The CDR3 DNA is TGTGCCATCAGTGAAGGTTTGGGGGACTTGAGGATTTCGCAGTATTTT. Its translation is CAISEGLGDLRISQYF.

The rearrangement uses TRBV27 and TRBJ1-2, with D possibly TRBD1 on 6 matching bases. In germline, CDR1 is MNHEY, CDR2 SMNVEV (reference sequence). This CDR3 has 14 residues. The V gene lost 3 bases and the J gene lost 8 bases, with 16 bases spanning the gap. CDR3 in DNA: TGTGCCAGCAGTTTGACAGGCTTACACTTCGGCTACACCTTC. Translating it yields CASSLTGLHFGYTF.

The CDR3 nucleotides read TGTGCCAGCAGCTTAACTAGCGGGACTTGGAATGAGCAGTTCTTC. Protein product: CASSLTSGTWNEQFF. V gene TRBV7-2 combines with J gene TRBJ2-1, with 10 bases fitting TRBD2. The germline gives CDR1 SGHTA, CDR2 FQGNSA. The CDR3 loop spans 15 amino acids. Trimming at V came to 2 bases and at J to 7 bases, leaving 5 bases not matched to a gene.

The V gene is TRBV19, the J gene TRBJ1-5; D not resolved. Germline V lookup: CDR1 LNHDA, CDR2 SQIVND (reference sequence). Trimming removed 3 bases at V and 0 bases at J, with 9 bases between. The CDR3 extends over 15 amino acids. The DNA for the CDR3 is TGTGCCAGTAGTATGGGAGCGAATAGCAATCAGCCCCAGCATTTT. Its translation is CASSMGANSNQPQHF.

The chain is built from TRBV30 and TRBJ1-5; D unclear. V was pared by 8 bases and J by 1 base, with 18 bases between. Per the germline V gene, CDR1 is GTSNPN and CDR2 is SVGIG (reference sequence). CDR3 length: 15 amino acids. The CDR3 spells CAAESGRPSNQPQHF. CDR3 DNA: TGTGCCGCAGAGAGTGGGAGGCCCAGCAATCAGCCCCAGCATTTT.